This T cell receptor (beta chain) was sequenced during a study of T cells in Graves' hyperthyroidism and ophthalmopathy. This clonotype has more than one count but fewer than ten. A NOSPECS grade of at least 4, a Clinical Activity Score of at least 3 and duration under 3 months were recorded in ophthalmopathy patients. On the basis of clinical symptoms, serum thyroxine and TRAb, thyroid ultrasound and orbital computed tomography, diagnoses were made. Amplification yielded TCR beta CDR3 regions, with RNA transcripts as the source. The HTBI primer set was used in a first-round RT-PCR of the TCR CDR3. MiXCR, applied by TCRdb to the multiplex PCR reads, yields one record per CDR3 protein. The sample comprises under 550,000 distinct CDR3 sequences, nearly 20% of which are singletons, and about 50% rests with the top ten. The source of this sequence is a man aged 40-50 years with Graves' ophthalmopathy. The specimen sequenced was blood.

The chain's CDR3 is CASSLGLAGGQLTQYF. CDR3 in DNA: TGTGCCAGCAGCTTAGGCCTAGCGGGAGGGCAACTGACCCAGTACTTC. The chain uses TRBV7-9 and TRBJ2-5; 12 positions agree with TRBD2. Unmatched junction bases numbered 7, after V lost 1 base and J lost 7 bases. Germline assignment: CDR1 SEHNR and CDR2 FQNEAQ (reference sequence). The CDR3 is 16 residues long.